This T cell receptor beta chain was recorded in a study of T-cell memory formation after mild COVID-19 (TCRdb year 2021). For the study in its entirety: TCR sequence clusters from the two donors were largely donor specific. T-cell clones expanding and contracting after mild COVID-19 in a couple of donors were tracked by longitudinal TCRalpha and TCRbeta repertoire sequencing. The cohort was made up of two young adult volunteers, one female and one male, who were previously healthy. What the authors observed across the whole study: Contracting CD4+ clones were located mainly in the CM and EM memory subsets, whereas CD8+ clones were found to be enriched in EMRA. Whether the second-wave clones peaking on day 37 were SARS-CoV-2 specific was not confirmed. The detection of some responding clones in pre-infection memory suggests that pre-existing cross-reactive memory T cells joined the SARS-CoV-2 response. Only a couple of mild cases were covered by the study, and larger cohorts that include severe cases with pre-infection samples were considered necessary. Balanced CD4/CD8 phenotypes were observed for clones contracting from day 15 to 85, whereas a bias towards CD4+ was observed for a second wave of clones expanding from day 15 to 37.

This clonotype came up a few times. No antigen is known for it. There are no base qualities to consult, and no much larger clone falls within one base. Ficoll-Paque density gradient centrifugation was used to isolate PBMCs. The sequencer listed for this sample is Illumina NovaSeq 6000. TCRalpha and TCRbeta cDNA libraries were built by 5'RACE with constant-segment primers, adding sample barcodes and unique molecular identifiers. RNA was extracted from every sample with Trizol reagent. Amplification of the libraries took two PCR steps, and the second step added a second sample barcode plus Illumina TruSeq adapters. The libraries were sequenced on an Illumina NovaSeq using 2 x 150 bp paired-end reads. The source study handled its data this way. Reads were demultiplexed and collapsed into UMI-guided consensus sequences with migec v1.2.7. With mixcr v2.1.11, UMI consensuses were aligned to TRA and TRB V and J templates and assembled into clonotypes. A clonotype was counted as expanded or contracted only when both edgeR and NoisET called the clonotype significant, with the noise models trained on biological replicates. For edgeR calls, the cutoffs were a false discovery rate-adjusted p below 0.01 and a log2 fold-change threshold of 1. As an exploratory analysis of dynamics, max-normalized trajectories of the 1000 most abundant clonotypes were examined with PCA combined with hierarchical clustering. Separately sequenced CD4+ and CD8+ repertoires were used to assign the CD4 or CD8 phenotype of responding clones. In TCRdb, the public reads were trimmed at Q25 with fastp and aligned with MiXCR, with productive beta chains retained. Each entry merges the rows of one CDR3 protein and shows their most common DNA and genes. What appears here as the V and J calls and clone size reflects TCRdb's work, not the paper's. For this sample there are 200,000 to 250,000 distinct CDR3 sequences; 15% to 20% appear just once. The ten largest clones take up approximately 3.5% of the sample.

From the cysteine up to the phenylalanine, the CDR3 has a length of 15 residues. Only CDR3 DNA remains: 45 bases, in frame from the first base. The germline V gene specifies SGDLS as CDR1 and YYNGEE as CDR2. Relative to germline, V is 1 base shorter and J is 9 bases shorter, with 17 bases between their ends. The sequence came from a man aged 18 to 35 who had mild COVID-19 (a few samples of this study predate the infection). The sample titles of this study are shuffled in the database, so cell type and time point are left out; the donor was told from shared clones. The V gene is TRBV9 and the J gene is TRBJ2-1; D gene: possibly TRBD2, on 5 matching bases. The sequenced sample consisted of PBMCs or a T cell subset sorted from them (not recorded which). The nucleotide sequence is given as TGTGCCAGCAGCGTACGCGAGGGCAGTTCGCCTGAGCAGTTCTTC. This is translated as CASSVREGSSPEQFF.